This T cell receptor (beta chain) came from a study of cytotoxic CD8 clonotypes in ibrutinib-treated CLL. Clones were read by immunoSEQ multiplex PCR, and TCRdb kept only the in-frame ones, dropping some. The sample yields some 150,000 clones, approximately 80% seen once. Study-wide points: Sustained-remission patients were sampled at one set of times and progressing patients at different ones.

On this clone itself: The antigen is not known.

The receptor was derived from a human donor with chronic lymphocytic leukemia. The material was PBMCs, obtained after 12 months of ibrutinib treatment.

The CDR3 bases are TGTGCCAGCAGTGAAGGACTGACCGGGAACTATGGCTACACCTTC. Its translation: CASSEGLTGNYGYTF. This chain uses TRBV2 with TRBJ1-2; D not resolved. Trimming took off 1 base at V and 2 bases at J, with 11 bases between the two ends. From germline, CDR1 is SNHLY and CDR2 FYNNEI. This CDR3 is built from 15 residues. Looking up the rest from reference TRBV2 and TRBJ1-2 gives the full variable domain: EPEVTQTPSHQVTQMGQEVILRCVPISNHLYFYWYRQILGQKVEFLVSFYNNEISEKSEIFDDQFSVERPDGSNFTLKIRSTKLEDSAMYFCASSEGLTGNYGYTFGSGTRLTVV.